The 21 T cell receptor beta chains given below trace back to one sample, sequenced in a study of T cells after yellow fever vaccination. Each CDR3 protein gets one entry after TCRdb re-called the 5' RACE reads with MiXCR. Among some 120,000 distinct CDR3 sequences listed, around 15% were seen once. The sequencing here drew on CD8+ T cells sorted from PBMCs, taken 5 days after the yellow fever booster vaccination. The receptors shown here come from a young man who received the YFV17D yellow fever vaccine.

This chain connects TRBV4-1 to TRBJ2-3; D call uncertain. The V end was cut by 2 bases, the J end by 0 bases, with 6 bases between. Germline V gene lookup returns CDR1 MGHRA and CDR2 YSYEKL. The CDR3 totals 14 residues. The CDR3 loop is CASSQFRSTDTQYF. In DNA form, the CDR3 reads TGCGCCAGCAGCCAATTCCGGAGCACAGATACGCAGTATTTT.

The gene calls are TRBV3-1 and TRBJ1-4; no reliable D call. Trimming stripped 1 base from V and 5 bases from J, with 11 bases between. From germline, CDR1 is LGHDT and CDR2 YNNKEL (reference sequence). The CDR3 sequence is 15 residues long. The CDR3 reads CASSQGGRTNEKLFF. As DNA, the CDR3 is TGTGCCAGCAGCCAAGGAGGGAGGACGAATGAAAAACTGTTTTTT. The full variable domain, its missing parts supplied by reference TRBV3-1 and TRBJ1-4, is DTAVSQTPKYLVTQMGNDKSIKCEQNLGHDTMYWYKQDSKKFLKIMFSYNNKELIINETVPNRFSPKSPDKAHLNLHINSLELGDSAVYFCASSQGGRTNEKLFFGSGTQLSVL.

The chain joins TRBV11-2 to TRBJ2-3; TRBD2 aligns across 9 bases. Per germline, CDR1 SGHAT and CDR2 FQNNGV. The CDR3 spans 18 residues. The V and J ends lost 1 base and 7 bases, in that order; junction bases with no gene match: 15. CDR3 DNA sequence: TGTGCCAGCAGCTTAGTTGGGAGGTTGCGCGGGGGGGCTAATACGCAGTATTTT. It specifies CASSLVGRLRGGANTQYF.

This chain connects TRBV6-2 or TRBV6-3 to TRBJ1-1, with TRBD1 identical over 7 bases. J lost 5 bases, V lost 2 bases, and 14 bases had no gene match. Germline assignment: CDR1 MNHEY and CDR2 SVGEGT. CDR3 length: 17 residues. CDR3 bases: TGTGCCAGCAGTTACGAGACCTCCGGGACAGTAAGGACTGAAGCTTTCTTT. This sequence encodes CASSYETSGTVRTEAFF.

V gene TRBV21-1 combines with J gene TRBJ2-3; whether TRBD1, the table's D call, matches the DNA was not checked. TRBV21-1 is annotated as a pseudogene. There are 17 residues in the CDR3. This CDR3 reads CASSNYPRDRETDTQYF. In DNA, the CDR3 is TGTGCCAGCAGCAATTACCCCCGGGACAGGGAAACAGATACGCAGTATTTT.

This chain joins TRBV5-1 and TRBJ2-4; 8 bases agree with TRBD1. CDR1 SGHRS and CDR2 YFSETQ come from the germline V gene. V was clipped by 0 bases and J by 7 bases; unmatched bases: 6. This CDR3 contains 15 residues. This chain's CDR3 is CASSLVQGGGNIQYF. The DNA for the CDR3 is TGCGCCAGCAGCTTGGTACAGGGGGGAGGCAACATTCAGTACTTC. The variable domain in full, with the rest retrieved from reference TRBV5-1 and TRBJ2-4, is KAGVTQTPRYLIKTRGQQVTLSCSPISGHRSVSWYQQTPGQGLQFLFEYFSETQRNKGNFPGRFSGRQFSNSRSEMNVSTLELGDSALYLCASSLVQGGGNIQYFGAGTRLSVL.

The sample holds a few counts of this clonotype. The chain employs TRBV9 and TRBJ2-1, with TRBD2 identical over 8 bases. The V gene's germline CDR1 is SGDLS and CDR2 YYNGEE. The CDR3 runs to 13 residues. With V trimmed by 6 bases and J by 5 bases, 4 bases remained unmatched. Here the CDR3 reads CASNRGGNNEQFF. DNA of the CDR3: TGTGCCAGCAATCGGGGGGGAAACAATGAGCAGTTCTTC.

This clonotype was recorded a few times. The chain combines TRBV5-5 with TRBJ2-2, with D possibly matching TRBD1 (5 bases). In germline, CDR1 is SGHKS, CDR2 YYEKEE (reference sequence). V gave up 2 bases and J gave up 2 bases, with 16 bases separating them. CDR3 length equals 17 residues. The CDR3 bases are TGTGCCAGCAGCTTTTACCCCCAGGGTTCCAACACCGGGGAGCTGTTTTTT. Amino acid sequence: CASSFYPQGSNTGELFF. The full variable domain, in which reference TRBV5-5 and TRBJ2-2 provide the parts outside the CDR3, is DAGVTQSPTHLIKTRGQQVTLRCSPISGHKSVSWYQQVLGQGPQFIFQYYEKEERGRGNFPDRFSARQFPNYSSELNVNALLLGDSALYLCASSFYPQGSNTGELFFGEGSRLTVL.

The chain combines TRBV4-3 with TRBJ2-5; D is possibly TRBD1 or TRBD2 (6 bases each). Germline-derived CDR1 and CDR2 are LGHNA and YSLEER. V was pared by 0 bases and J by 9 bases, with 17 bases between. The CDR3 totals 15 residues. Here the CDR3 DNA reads TGCGCCAGCAGCCAAGAAAGAGGGGGGTCAGCGGCCCAGTACTTC. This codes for CASSQERGGSAAQYF.

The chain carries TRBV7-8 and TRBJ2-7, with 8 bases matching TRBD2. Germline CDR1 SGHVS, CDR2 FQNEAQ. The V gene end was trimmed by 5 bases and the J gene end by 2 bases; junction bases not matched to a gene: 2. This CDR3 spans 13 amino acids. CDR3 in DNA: TGTGCCAGCAGCCCGGGGGGGGCCTACGAGCAGTACTTC. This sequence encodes CASSPGGAYEQYF. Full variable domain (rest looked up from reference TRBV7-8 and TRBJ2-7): GAGVSQSPRYKVAKRGQDVALRCDPISGHVSLFWYQQALGQGPEFLTYFQNEAQLDKSGLPSDRFFAERPEGSVSTLKIQRTQQEDSAVYLCASSPGGAYEQYFGPGTRLTVT.

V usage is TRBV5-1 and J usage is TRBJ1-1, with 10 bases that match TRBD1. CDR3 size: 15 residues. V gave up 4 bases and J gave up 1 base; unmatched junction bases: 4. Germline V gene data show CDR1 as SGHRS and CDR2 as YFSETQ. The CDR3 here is CASSDGTGANTEAFF. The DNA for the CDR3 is TGCGCCAGCAGCGACGGGACAGGGGCGAACACTGAAGCTTTCTTT. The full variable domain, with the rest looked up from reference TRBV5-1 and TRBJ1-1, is KAGVTQTPRYLIKTRGQQVTLSCSPISGHRSVSWYQQTPGQGLQFLFEYFSETQRNKGNFPGRFSGRQFSNSRSEMNVSTLELGDSALYLCASSDGTGANTEAFFGQGTRLTVV.

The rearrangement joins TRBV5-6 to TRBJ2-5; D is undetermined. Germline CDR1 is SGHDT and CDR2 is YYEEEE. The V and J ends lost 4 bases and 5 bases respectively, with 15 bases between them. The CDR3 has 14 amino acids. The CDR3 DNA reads TGTGCCAGCAGCCCCGAACAGATCCACGAGACCCAGTACTTC. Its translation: CASSPEQIHETQYF.

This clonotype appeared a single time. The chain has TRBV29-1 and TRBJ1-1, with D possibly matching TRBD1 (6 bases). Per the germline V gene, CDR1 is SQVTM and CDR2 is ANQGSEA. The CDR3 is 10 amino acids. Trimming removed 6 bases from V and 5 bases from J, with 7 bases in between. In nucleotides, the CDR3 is TGCAGCGTGGACAGTACTGAAGCTTTCTTT. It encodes CSVDSTEAFF.

Here the CDR3 reads CASSLAGGGSSYEQYF. As DNA, the CDR3 is TGTGCCAGCAGTTTAGCCGGCGGGGGGAGCTCCTACGAGCAGTACTTC. The J gene is TRBJ2-7, the V gene TRBV27, with 8 bases aligning to TRBD2. Germline V lookup: CDR1 MNHEY, CDR2 SMNVEV (reference sequence). V shed 2 bases, J shed 0 bases, and the junction held 6 bases outside the gene matches. The CDR3 length is 16 residues.

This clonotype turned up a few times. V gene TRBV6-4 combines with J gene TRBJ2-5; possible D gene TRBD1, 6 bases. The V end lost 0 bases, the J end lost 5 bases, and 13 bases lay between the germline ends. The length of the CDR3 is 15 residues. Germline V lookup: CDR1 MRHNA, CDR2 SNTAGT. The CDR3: CASSDSAGEGETQYF. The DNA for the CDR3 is TGTGCCAGCAGTGACTCCGCAGGGGAAGGGGAGACCCAGTACTTC.

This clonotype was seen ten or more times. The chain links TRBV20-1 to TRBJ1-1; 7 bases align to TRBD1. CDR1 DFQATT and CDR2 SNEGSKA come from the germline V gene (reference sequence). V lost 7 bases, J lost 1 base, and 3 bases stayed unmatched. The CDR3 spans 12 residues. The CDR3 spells CSVRTGNTEAFF. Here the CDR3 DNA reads TGCAGTGTTCGGACAGGGAACACTGAAGCTTTCTTT.

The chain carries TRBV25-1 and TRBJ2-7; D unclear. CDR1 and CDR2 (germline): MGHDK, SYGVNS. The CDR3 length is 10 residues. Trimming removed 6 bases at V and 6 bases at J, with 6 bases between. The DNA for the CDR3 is TGTGCCAGCAGAGCCGGCGAGCAGTACTTC. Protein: CASRAGEQYF.

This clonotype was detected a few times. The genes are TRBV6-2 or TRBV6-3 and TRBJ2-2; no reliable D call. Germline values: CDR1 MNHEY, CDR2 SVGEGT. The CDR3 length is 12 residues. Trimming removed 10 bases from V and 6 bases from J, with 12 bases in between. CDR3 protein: CATTNDSGELFF. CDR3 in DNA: TGTGCCACCACCAACGACTCCGGGGAGCTGTTTTTT.

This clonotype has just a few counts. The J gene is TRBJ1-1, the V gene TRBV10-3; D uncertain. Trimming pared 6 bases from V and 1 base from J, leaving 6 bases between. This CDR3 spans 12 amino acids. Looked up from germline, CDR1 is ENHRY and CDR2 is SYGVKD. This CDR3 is CAIRDENTEAFF. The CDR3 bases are TGTGCCATCAGGGACGAGAACACTGAAGCTTTCTTT.

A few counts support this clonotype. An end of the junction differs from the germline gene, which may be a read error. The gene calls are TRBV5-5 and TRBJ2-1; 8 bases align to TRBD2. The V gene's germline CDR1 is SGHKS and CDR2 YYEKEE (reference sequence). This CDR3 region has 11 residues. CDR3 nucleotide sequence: TGTGCCAGCAGCTTGGCAGCGGGGGACCTCTTC. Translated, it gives CASSLAAGDLF.

The CDR3 DNA reads TGTGCCATCAGTGAGTCTGGTCTAGCGGGGGCCACAGATACGCAGTATTTT. Protein product: CAISESGLAGATDTQYF. The V and J genes are TRBV10-3 and TRBJ2-3, with 10 bases aligning to TRBD2. The CDR3 spans 17 residues. The trim removed 0 bases at V and 2 bases at J, leaving 5 bases unmatched. Germline V gives CDR1 ENHRY, CDR2 SYGVKD.